These 17 T cell receptor beta chains came from one sample sequenced in a study of OX40 agonist ivuxolimab in advanced cancers. Only in-frame clones appear in the TCRdb table, and some are missing; sequencing was by immunoSEQ multiplex PCR. This sample yields tens of thousands of clones, of which 70% to 90% are seen a single time; 15% to 20% belongs to the top ten. Sequences were derived from CD4+ or CD8+ T cells sorted from blood, sampled in a trial of the OX40 agonist ivuxolimab. These receptors were obtained from an adult with an advanced solid tumor such as melanoma, head and neck, liver or kidney cancer.

The chain couples TRBV28 to TRBJ1-2, with 7 bases matching TRBD1. Germline-derived CDR1 and CDR2 are MDHEN and SYDVKM. V trimming: 5 bases; J trimming: 1 base; junction bases outside the gene matches: 4. CDR3 length: 14 amino acids. CDR3: CASSPRQGNYGYTF. The DNA for the CDR3 is TGTGCCAGCAGTCCTCGACAGGGTAACTATGGCTACACCTTC.

This CDR3 is CASSLEGTSEAHEQYF. CDR3 DNA sequence: TGTGCCAGCAGCTTAGAGGGGACTAGCGAAGCCCACGAGCAGTACTTC. The chain couples TRBV7-2 to TRBJ2-7; 10 bases line up with TRBD2. Germline trimming cut 1 base from V and 5 bases from J; bases unmatched to any gene: 8. Per germline, CDR1 SGHTA and CDR2 FQGNSA. The CDR3 runs to 16 residues.

The V and J genes are TRBV13 and TRBJ2-7, with D perhaps given as TRBD1 or TRBD2 (5 bases each). The CDR3 is made up of 16 amino acids. V gave up 5 bases and J gave up 0 bases, with 17 bases separating them. Germline V gene lookup returns CDR1 PRHDT and CDR2 FYEKMQ (reference sequence). The CDR3 sequence: CASSPPLGTDSYEQYF. Written as DNA, the CDR3 is TGTGCCAGCAGCCCCCCCCTCGGGACGGACTCCTACGAGCAGTACTTC.

Comment on this clone: The identical CDR3 is also encoded by other nucleotide sequences in the sample. The chain has TRBV2 and TRBJ2-2; maybe TRBD1 (6 bases). The CDR3 extends over 17 amino acids. V was clipped by 3 bases and J by 2 bases, with 16 bases between them. Per germline, CDR1 SNHLY and CDR2 FYNNEI. The CDR3 DNA is TGTGCCAGCAGTGAGAGGGGGTTAGCCGGTAACACCGGGGAGCTGTTTTTT. Translating it yields CASSERGLAGNTGELFF. The complete variable domain, with remaining parts taken from reference TRBV2 and TRBJ2-2, reads EPEVTQTPSHQVTQMGQEVILRCVPISNHLYFYWYRQILGQKVEFLVSFYNNEISEKSEIFDDQFSVERPDGSNFTLKIRSTKLEDSAMYFCASSERGLAGNTGELFFGEGSRLTVL.

This clone was seen just once. This sequence joins TRBV13 and TRBJ2-3, with D possibly TRBD2 on 6 matching bases. The germline V and J ends were trimmed by 2 bases and 0 bases, with 18 bases remaining between them. This CDR3 is built from 18 residues. Germline loops: CDR1 PRHDT, CDR2 FYEKMQ (reference sequence). This chain's CDR3 is CASSLLPREAASTDTQYF. The CDR3 DNA sequence: TGTGCCAGCAGCTTATTACCCAGGGAGGCTGCGAGCACAGATACGCAGTATTTT. The full variable domain, with the rest looked up from reference TRBV13 and TRBJ2-3, is AAGVIQSPRHLIKEKRETATLKCYPIPRHDTVYWYQQGPGQDPQFLISFYEKMQSDKGSIPDRFSAQQFSDYHSELNMSSLELGDSALYFCASSLLPREAASTDTQYFGPGTRLTVL.

The genes are TRBV28 and TRBJ2-7; D call uncertain. The CDR3 has 11 residues. Trimming left V 2 bases short and J 2 bases short, with 1 base between. Looked up from germline, CDR1 is MDHEN and CDR2 is SYDVKM. This CDR3 is CASSLAYEQYF. In DNA, the CDR3 is TGTGCCAGCAGTTTAGCCTACGAGCAGTACTTC. The complete variable domain, with remaining parts taken from reference TRBV28 and TRBJ2-7, reads DVKVTQSSRYLVKRTGEKVFLECVQDMDHENMFWYRQDPGLGLRLIYFSYDVKMKEKGDIPEGYSVSREKKERFSLILESASTNQTSMYLCASSLAYEQYFGPGTRLTVT.

CDR3: CAISGAGTGDNIQYF. The CDR3 nucleotides are TGTGCCATCAGTGGGGCCGGGACAGGGGATAACATTCAGTACTTC. This rearrangement joins TRBV10-3 to TRBJ2-4, with 10 nucleotides matching TRBD1. V trimming: 4 bases; J trimming: 7 bases; junction bases outside the gene matches: 7. The CDR3 extends over 15 amino acids. Looked up from germline, CDR1 is ENHRY and CDR2 is SYGVKD.

The chain carries TRBV4-1 and TRBJ2-3, with TRBD1 identical over 8 bases. The V gene's germline CDR1 is MGHRA and CDR2 YSYEKL. V lost 0 bases, J lost 1 base, and 0 bases stayed unmatched. This CDR3 is 15 amino acids long. Written as DNA, the CDR3 is TGCGCCAGCAGCCAAGAGGACAGGGGCACAGATACGCAGTATTTT. Its protein product is CASSQEDRGTDTQYF.

This chain uses TRBV11-2 with TRBJ1-1; the match to TRBD1 covers 7 bases. The CDR3 runs to 17 residues. J gave up 4 bases and V 2 bases, and 13 bases lay outside the gene matches. Looked up from germline, CDR1 is SGHAT and CDR2 is FQNNGV. The CDR3 DNA sequence: TGTGCCAGCAGCTTAAGGGATCTAGGGGGCAGGGGCACTGAAGCTTTCTTT. Its translation is CASSLRDLGGRGTEAFF.

J is TRBJ1-6 and V is TRBV4-2; possible D gene TRBD1, 5 bases. V lost 6 bases and J 6 bases, leaving 9 bases between the germline ends. This CDR3 has 13 residues. The V gene's germline CDR1 is LGHNA and CDR2 YNFKEQ. CDR3: CASRGTSNSPLHF. CDR3 coding DNA: TGTGCCAGCAGGGGGACGAGTAATTCACCCCTCCACTTT.

This clone turned up a few times. This sequence joins TRBV27 and TRBJ2-5; TRBD2 agrees at 10 bases. In germline, CDR1 is MNHEY, CDR2 SMNVEV (reference sequence). The CDR3 loop spans 16 amino acids. Unmatched junction bases numbered 11, after V lost 5 bases and J lost 5 bases. In DNA form, the CDR3 reads TGTGCCAGCAGTGCCTCCCTAGCGGGAGCGGGGGAGACCCAGTACTTC. Translating it yields CASSASLAGAGETQYF.

V and J are TRBV6-5 and TRBJ1-5; TRBD1 matches 9 bases. This CDR3 contains 16 residues. The germline CDR1 and CDR2 sequences are MNHEY and SVGAGI. J lost 1 base, V lost 4 bases, and 5 bases had no gene match. The CDR3 loop is CASSSLQGASNQPQHF. The CDR3 DNA reads as TGTGCCAGCAGTTCCTTACAGGGGGCGAGCAATCAGCCCCAGCATTTT.

This chain uses TRBV2 with TRBJ1-3; D is undetermined. This CDR3 is 16 amino acids long. V shed 4 bases and J shed 0 bases, with 13 bases lying between them. CDR1 is SNHLY, CDR2 FYNNEI, per germline. The CDR3 nucleotides read TGTGCCAGCAGTGTAGGATCGGCGTCCTCTGGAAACACCATATATTTT. This gives the protein CASSVGSASSGNTIYF.

The V and J genes are TRBV5-6 and TRBJ2-5; D is possibly TRBD2 (7 bases). Germline CDR1 and CDR2: SGHDT and YYEEEE. V gave up 3 bases and J gave up 7 bases, with 16 bases separating them. This CDR3 spans 14 amino acids. In DNA, the CDR3 is TGTGCCAGCAGCTCGATTCGGGGGGCCGGGACCCAGTACTTC. Translation gives CASSSIRGAGTQYF.

The J gene is TRBJ2-1, the V gene TRBV5-1, with 10 bases that match TRBD2. Germline CDR1 is SGHRS and CDR2 is YFSETQ. V shed 4 bases and J 7 bases; nucleotides not matched to a gene: 11. The CDR3 consists of 16 residues. In DNA form, the CDR3 reads TGCGCCAGCAGCGTCCCCACTAGCGGGAAGGGGAATGAGCAGTTCTTC. Its translation: CASSVPTSGKGNEQFF.

Regarding this clone: The junction differs from germline at one of its ends, possibly a read error. The V and J genes are TRBV7-9 and TRBJ2-7; 11 bases are shared with TRBD1. The CDR3 has 16 amino acids. Germline CDR1 reads SEHNR; CDR2 reads FQNEAQ (reference sequence). The CDR3 nucleotides are TGCGCCAGCAGCCCTACGGGACAGGGGGTCTCCTACGAGCAGTACTTC. Translation: CASSPTGQGVSYEQYF.

The gene calls are TRBV28 and TRBJ2-7, with a tentative D call TRBD2 (5 bases). Germline CDR1 reads MDHEN; CDR2 reads SYDVKM. This CDR3 spans 15 amino acids. Trimming left V 3 bases short and J 5 bases short, with 17 bases between. CDR3 region: CASSFQRPYRNEQYF. DNA of the CDR3: TGTGCCAGCAGTTTCCAGCGGCCCTACCGGAACGAGCAGTACTTC. Looking up the rest from reference TRBV28 and TRBJ2-7 gives the full variable domain: DVKVTQSSRYLVKRTGEKVFLECVQDMDHENMFWYRQDPGLGLRLIYFSYDVKMKEKGDIPEGYSVSREKKERFSLILESASTNQTSMYLCASSFQRPYRNEQYFGPGTRLTVT.